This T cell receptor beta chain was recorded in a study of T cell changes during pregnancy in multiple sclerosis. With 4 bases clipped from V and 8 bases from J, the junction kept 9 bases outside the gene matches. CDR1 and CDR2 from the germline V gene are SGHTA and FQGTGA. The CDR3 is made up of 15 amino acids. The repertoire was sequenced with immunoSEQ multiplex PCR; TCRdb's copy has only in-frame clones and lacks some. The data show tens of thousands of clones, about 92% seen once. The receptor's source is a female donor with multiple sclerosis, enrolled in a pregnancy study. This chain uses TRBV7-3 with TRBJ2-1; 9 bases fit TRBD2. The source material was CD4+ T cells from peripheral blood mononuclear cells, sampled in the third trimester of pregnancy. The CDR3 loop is CASSSFSGSGDEQFF. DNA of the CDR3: TGTGCCAGCAGCTCCTTTAGCGGGAGCGGGGATGAGCAGTTCTTC.